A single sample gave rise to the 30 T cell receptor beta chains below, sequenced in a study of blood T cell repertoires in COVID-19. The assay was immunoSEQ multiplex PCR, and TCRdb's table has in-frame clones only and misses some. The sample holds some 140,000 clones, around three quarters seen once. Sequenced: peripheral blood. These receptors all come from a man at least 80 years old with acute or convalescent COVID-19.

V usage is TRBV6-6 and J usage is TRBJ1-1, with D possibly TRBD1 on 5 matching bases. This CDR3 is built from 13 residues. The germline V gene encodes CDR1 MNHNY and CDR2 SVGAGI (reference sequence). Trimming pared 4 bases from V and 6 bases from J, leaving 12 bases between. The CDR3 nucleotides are TGTGCCAGCAGTTTTCAGGGTATCGCTGAAGCTTTCTTT. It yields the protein CASSFQGIAEAFF.

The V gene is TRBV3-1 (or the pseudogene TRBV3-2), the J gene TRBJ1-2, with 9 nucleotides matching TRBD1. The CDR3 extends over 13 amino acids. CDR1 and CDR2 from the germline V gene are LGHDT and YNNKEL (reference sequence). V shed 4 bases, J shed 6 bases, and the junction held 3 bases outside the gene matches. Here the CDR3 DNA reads TGTGCCAGCAGCCTCCGGACAGGGGATGGCTACACCTTC. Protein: CASSLRTGDGYTF.

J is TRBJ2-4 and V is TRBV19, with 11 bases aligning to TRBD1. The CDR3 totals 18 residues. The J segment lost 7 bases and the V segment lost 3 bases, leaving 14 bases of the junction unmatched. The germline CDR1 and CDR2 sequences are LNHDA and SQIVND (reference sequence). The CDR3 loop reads CASSILRTGGHSENIQYF. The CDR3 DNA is TGTGCCAGTAGTATCCTCAGGACAGGGGGCCATTCTGAGAACATTCAGTACTTC.

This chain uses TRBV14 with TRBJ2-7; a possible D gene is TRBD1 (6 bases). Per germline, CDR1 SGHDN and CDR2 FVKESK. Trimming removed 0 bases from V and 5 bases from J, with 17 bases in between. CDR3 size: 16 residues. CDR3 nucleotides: TGTGCCAGCAGCCAAGACCCAACAGGGTGGTCGGACGAGCAGTACTTC. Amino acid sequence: CASSQDPTGWSDEQYF.

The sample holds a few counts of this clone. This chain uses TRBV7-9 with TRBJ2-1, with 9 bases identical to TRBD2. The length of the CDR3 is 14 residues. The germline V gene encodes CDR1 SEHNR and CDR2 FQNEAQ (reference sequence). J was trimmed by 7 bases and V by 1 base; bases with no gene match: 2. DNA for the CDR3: TGTGCCAGCAGCTTAGGGACTAGCGTAAATGAGCAGTTCTTC. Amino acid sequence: CASSLGTSVNEQFF.

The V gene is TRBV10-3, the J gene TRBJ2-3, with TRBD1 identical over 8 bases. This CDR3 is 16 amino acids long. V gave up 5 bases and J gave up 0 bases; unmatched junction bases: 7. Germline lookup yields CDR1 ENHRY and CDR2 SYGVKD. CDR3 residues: CAISPGTGTSTDTQYF. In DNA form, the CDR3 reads TGTGCCATCAGTCCCGGGACAGGAACTAGCACAGATACGCAGTATTTT.

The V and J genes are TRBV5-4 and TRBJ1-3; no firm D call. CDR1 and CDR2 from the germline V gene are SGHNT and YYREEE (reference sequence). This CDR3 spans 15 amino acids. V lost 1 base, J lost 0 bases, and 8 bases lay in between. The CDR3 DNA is TGTGCCAGCAGCTTGACGGGAAGCTCTGGAAACACCATATATTTT. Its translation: CASSLTGSSGNTIYF.

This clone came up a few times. The CDR3 nucleotides are TGTGCCAGCTCACCAGGGCGGGATGAAAAACTGTTTTTT. The encoded protein is CASSPGRDEKLFF. The chain joins TRBV18 to TRBJ1-4, with D uncertain. V was clipped by 2 bases and J by 6 bases, with 7 bases between them. The length of the CDR3 is 13 residues. From germline, CDR1 is KGHSH and CDR2 LQKENI.

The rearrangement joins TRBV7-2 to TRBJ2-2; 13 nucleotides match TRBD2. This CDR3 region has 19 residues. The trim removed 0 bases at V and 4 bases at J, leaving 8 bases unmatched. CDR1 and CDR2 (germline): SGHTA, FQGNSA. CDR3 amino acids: CASSLAPLAGGQATGELFF. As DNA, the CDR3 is TGTGCCAGCAGCTTAGCACCACTAGCGGGGGGGCAGGCCACCGGGGAGCTGTTTTTT.

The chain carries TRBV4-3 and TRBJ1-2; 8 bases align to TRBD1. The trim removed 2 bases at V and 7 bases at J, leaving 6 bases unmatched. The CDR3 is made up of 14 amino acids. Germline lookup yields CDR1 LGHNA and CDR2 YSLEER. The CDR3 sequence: CASSQPDRVGGYTF. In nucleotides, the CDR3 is TGCGCCAGCAGCCAACCGGACAGGGTGGGTGGCTACACCTTC.

The CDR3 spells CASSRQGPMNTEAFF. CDR3 coding DNA: TGTGCCAGCAGCCGACAGGGACCTATGAACACTGAAGCTTTCTTT. The chain couples TRBV14 to TRBJ1-1; TRBD1 aligns across 7 bases. Germline CDR1 is SGHDN and CDR2 is FVKESK. CDR3 size: 15 residues. V gave up 4 bases and J gave up 0 bases; unmatched junction bases: 5. The complete variable domain, with remaining parts taken from reference TRBV14 and TRBJ1-1, reads EAGVTQFPSHSVIEKGQTVTLRCDPISGHDNLYWYRRVMGKEIKFLLHFVKESKQDESGMPNNRFLAERTGGTYSTLKVQPAELEDSGVYFCASSRQGPMNTEAFFGQGTRLTVV.

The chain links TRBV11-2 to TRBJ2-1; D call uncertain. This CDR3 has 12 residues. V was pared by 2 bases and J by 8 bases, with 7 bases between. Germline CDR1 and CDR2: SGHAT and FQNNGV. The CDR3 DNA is TGTGCCAGCAGCTTATCCCAGTATGAGCAGTTCTTC. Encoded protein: CASSLSQYEQFF.

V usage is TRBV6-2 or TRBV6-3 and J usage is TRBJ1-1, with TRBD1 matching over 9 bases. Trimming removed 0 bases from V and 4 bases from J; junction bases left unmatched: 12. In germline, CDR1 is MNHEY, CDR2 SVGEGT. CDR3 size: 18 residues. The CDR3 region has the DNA TGTGCCAGCAGTTACTCGACGGACAGGGGCCTGATGGGCACTGAAGCTTTCTTT. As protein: CASSYSTDRGLMGTEAFF.

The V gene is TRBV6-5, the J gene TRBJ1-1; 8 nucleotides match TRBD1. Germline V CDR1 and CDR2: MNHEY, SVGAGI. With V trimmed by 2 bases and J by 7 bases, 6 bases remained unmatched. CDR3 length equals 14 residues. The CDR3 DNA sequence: TGTGCCAGCAGTTACGGGCAGGGGGCGCGTGAAGCTTTCTTT. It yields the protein CASSYGQGAREAFF.

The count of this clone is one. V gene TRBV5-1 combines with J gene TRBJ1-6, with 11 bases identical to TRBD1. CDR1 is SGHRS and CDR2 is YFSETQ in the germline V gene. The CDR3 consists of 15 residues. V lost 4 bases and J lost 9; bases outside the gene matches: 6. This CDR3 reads CASSQGQGAGSPLHF. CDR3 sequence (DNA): TGCGCCAGCAGCCAAGGACAGGGGGCAGGTTCACCCCTCCACTTT.

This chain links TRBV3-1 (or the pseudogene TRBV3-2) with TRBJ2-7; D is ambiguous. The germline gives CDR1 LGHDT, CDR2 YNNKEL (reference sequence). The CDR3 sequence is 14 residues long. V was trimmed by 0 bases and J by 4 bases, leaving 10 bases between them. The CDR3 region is CASSQDLVQYEQYV. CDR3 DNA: TGTGCCAGCAGCCAAGATCTAGTCCAGTACGAGCAGTACGTC.

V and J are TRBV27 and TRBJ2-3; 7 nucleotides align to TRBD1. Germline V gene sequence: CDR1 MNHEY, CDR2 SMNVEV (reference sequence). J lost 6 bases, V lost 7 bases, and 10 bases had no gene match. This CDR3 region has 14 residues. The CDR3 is CASTLSSRGDTQYF. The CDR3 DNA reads TGTGCCAGCACCCTTTCATCCAGGGGGGATACGCAGTATTTT.

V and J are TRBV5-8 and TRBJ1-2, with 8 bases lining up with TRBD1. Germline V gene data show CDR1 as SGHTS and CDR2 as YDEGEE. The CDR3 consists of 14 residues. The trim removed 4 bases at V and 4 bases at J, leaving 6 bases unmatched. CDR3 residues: CASSGRTGSYGYTF. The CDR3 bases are TGTGCCAGCAGCGGGAGGACAGGGTCCTATGGCTACACCTTC.

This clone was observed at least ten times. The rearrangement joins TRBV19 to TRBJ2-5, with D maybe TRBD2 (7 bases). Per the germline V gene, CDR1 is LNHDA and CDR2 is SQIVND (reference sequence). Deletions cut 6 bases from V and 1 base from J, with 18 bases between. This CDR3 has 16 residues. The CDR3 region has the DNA TGTGCCAGTAGCCCCGAGGTGGGAGGGGGCCAAGAGACCCAGTACTTC. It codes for CASSPEVGGGQETQYF. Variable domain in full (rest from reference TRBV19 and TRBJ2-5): DGGITQSPKYLFRKEGQNVTLSCEQNLNHDAMYWYRQDPGQGLRLIYYSQIVNDFQKGDIAEGYSVSREKKESFPLTVTSAQKNPTAFYLCASSPEVGGGQETQYFGPGTRLLVL.

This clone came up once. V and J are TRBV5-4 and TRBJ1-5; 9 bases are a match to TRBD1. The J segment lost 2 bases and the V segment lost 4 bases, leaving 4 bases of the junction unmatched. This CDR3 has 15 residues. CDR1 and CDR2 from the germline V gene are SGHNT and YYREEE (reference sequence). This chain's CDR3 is CASSTGGGGNQPQHF. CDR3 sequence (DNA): TGTGCCAGCAGCACAGGGGGCGGGGGCAATCAGCCCCAGCATTTT.

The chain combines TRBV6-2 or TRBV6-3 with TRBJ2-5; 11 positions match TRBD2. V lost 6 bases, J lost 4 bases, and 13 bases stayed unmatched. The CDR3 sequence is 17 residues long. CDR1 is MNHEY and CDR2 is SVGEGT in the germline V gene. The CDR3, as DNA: TGTGCCAGCAGACCTTTAGCGGGGGGGCCCGGTACAGAGACCCAGTACTTC. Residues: CASRPLAGGPGTETQYF.

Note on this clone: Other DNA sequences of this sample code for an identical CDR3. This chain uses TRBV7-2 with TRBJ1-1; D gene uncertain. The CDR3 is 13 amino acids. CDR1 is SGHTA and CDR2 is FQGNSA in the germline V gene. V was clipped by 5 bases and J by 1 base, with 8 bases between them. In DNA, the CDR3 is TGTGCCAGCAGCCGGCAGGAGAACACTGAAGCTTTCTTT. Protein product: CASSRQENTEAFF.

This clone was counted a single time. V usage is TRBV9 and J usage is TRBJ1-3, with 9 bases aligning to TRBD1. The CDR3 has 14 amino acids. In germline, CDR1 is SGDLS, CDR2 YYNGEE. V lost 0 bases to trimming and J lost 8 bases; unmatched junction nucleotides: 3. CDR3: CASSVGTGEDTIYF. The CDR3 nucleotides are TGTGCCAGCAGCGTAGGGACAGGGGAGGACACCATATATTTT. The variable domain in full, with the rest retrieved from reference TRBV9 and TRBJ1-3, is DSGVTQTPKHLITATGQRVTLRCSPRSGDLSVYWYQQSLDQGLQFLIQYYNGEERAKGNILERFSAQQFPDLHSELNLSSLELGDSALYFCASSVGTGEDTIYFGEGSWLTVV.

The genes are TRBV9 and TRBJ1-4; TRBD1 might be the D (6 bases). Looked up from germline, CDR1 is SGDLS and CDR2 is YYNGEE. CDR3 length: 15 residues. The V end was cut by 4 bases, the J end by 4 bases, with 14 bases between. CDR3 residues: CASSHGQSGNEKLFF. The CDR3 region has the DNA TGTGCCAGCAGCCATGGACAGTCGGGTAATGAAAAACTGTTTTTT.

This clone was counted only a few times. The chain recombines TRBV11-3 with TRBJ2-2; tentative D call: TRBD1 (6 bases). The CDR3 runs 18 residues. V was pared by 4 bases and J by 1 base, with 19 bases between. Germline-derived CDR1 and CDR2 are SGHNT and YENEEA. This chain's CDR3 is CASSSTGWGHRNTGELFF. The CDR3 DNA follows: TGTGCCAGCAGCTCTACGGGATGGGGACATAGGAACACCGGGGAGCTGTTTTTT.

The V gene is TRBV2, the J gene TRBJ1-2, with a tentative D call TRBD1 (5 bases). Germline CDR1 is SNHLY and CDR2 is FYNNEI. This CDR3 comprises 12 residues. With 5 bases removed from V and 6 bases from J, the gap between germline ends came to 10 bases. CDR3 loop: CASSQGLNGYTF. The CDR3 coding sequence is TGTGCCAGCAGTCAGGGTTTGAATGGCTACACCTTC.

Here the CDR3 DNA reads TGCGCCAGCAGTGAGGGACAGATGAACACTGAAGCTTTCTTT. It translates to CASSEGQMNTEAFF. The chain recombines TRBV10-2 with TRBJ1-1, with D perhaps TRBD1 (6 bases). This CDR3 is built from 14 residues. Germline V gene lookup returns CDR1 WSHSY and CDR2 SAAADI. V was trimmed by 2 bases and J by 0 bases, leaving 7 bases between them.

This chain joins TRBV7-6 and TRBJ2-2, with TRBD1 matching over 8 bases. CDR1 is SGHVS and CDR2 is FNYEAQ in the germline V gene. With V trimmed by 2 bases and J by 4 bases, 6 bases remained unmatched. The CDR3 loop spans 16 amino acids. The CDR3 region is CASSLQGARSTGELFF. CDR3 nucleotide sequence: TGTGCCAGCAGCTTACAGGGGGCCCGGTCCACCGGGGAGCTGTTTTTT.

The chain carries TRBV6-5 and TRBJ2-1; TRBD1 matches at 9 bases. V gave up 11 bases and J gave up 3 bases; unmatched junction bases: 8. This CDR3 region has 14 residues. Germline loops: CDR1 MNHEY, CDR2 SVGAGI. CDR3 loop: CAGSGTGFYNEQFF. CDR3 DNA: TGTGCCGGCTCCGGGACAGGGTTCTACAATGAGCAGTTCTTC.

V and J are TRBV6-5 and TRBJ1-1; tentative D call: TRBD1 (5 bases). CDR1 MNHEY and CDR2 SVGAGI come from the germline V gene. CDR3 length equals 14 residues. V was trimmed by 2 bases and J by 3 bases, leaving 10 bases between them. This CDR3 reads CASSYRGYDTEAFF. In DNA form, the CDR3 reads TGTGCCAGCAGTTACAGGGGATATGACACTGAAGCTTTCTTT.